The next 3 T cell receptor beta chains were all read from a single sample in a study of beta chain features in type 1 diabetes. Since all of the isolated RNA was reverse transcribed, expressed TCRB transcripts were what got sequenced. Profiled with immunoSEQ multiplex PCR; TCRdb holds only in-frame clones, not every one. The data contain 970,000 or so clones, 15% to 20% of them singletons. Specimen: naive CD4+ T cells from blood. The receptors here all came from a woman aged 18-29 years in good health.

The chain couples TRBV7-2 to TRBJ1-2, with 10 bases lining up with TRBD1. The CDR3 has 15 residues. After removal of 2 bases from V and 7 bases from J, the junction contained 7 bases not matched to a gene. The germline CDR1 and CDR2 sequences are SGHTA and FQGNSA. For the CDR3, the DNA is TGTGCCAGCAGCTTATTCGGGACAGGGGCGGGTGGCTACACCTTC. Translated, it gives CASSLFGTGAGGYTF.

V and J are TRBV19 and TRBJ1-1, with D uncertain. The CDR3 runs to 14 residues. V lost 3 bases to trimming and J lost 1 base, with 9 bases between them. Germline values: CDR1 LNHDA, CDR2 SQIVND (reference sequence). This CDR3 reads CASSIGRQNTEAFF. The CDR3 nucleotides are TGTGCCAGTAGTATCGGCAGACAGAACACTGAAGCTTTCTTT. The full variable domain, with the rest looked up from reference TRBV19 and TRBJ1-1, is DGGITQSPKYLFRKEGQNVTLSCEQNLNHDAMYWYRQDPGQGLRLIYYSQIVNDFQKGDIAEGYSVSREKKESFPLTVTSAQKNPTAFYLCASSIGRQNTEAFFGQGTRLTVV.

This clone has only a few counts. As DNA, the CDR3 is TGCGCCAGCAGCCAAGATCTTTTGGAGACCCAGTACTTC. This codes for CASSQDLLETQYF. The chain recombines TRBV4-3 with TRBJ2-5; D unresolved. Germline V gene data show CDR1 as LGHNA and CDR2 as YSLEER. Trimming took 0 bases from V and 5 from J, leaving 7 bases between them. The CDR3 has 13 residues.